This T cell receptor (beta chain) was captured in a study of Ad26.COV2.S vaccination and SARS-CoV-2 variants. Study summary: Ad26.COV2.S given intramuscularly, once or twice 56 days apart. Points from the study as a whole: Reportedly, spike-specific CD8+ and CD4+ T cell responses achieved substantial breadth once vaccination had taken place. Vaccine recipients surpassed placebo recipients in spike-specific TCR breadth.

As to this clone: Its antigen is unknown. The same CDR3 is also encoded by other DNA sequences in this sample.

Germline CDR1 MNHEY, CDR2 SVGAGI. V lost 6 bases and J 3 bases, leaving 11 bases between the germline ends. This CDR3 spans 13 amino acids. Stated treatment: 15 to 20 received Ad26.COV2.S at low or high dose, single or two shots; five or six received placebo; per-sample allocation not given. The samples date from day 63 after the first vaccine or placebo injection. Some clones are missing from TCRdb's copy, which holds only in-frame ones; the method was immunoSEQ multiplex PCR. The table records fewer than 900,000 clones, roughly nine tenths of them present only once. This specimen consisted of peripheral blood, obtained in a trial of Ad26.COV2.S vaccine versus placebo. The clonotype was recovered from a person between 18 and 65 years old who received the Ad26.COV2.S COVID-19 vaccine or a placebo. The chain links TRBV6-5 to TRBJ1-1; D is perhaps TRBD1 (5 bases). CDR3 DNA: TGTGCCAGCAGCTATCGGGGGTACACTGAAGCTTTCTTT. Translation gives CASSYRGYTEAFF.